These T cell receptor beta chains were read from a single sample in a study of CD8+ T cells in alopecia areata. Method: immunoSEQ multiplex PCR; TCRdb's copy keeps in-frame clones and lacks some. Here the sample spans about 150,000 clones, 87% being singletons. Sequenced material: CD8+ T cells sorted from blood, taken at week 0. The receptor set was obtained from a human donor with alopecia areata. Both conserved end residues are part of each CDR3. Fields, in order: D gene, clone size, V gene, J gene, CDR3 DNA, CDR3 protein. D genes are given only for firm matches. The size of a clone is reported for some rows only, either as once, few or many, or as a class for expanded clones.

d_gene: NA; abundance: NA; v_gene: TRBV9; j_gene: TRBJ1-1; CDR3nt: TGTGCCAGCAGCGTAGGGGGACCGAACACTGAAGCTTTCTTT; CDR3aa: CASSVGGPNTEAFF
d_gene: NA; abundance: NA; v_gene: TRBV30; j_gene: TRBJ1-3; CDR3nt: TGTGCCTGGAGTGTTGGAGGGCCAAACACCATATATTTT; CDR3aa: CAWSVGGPNTIYF
d_gene: TRBD1; abundance: NA; v_gene: TRBV4-1; j_gene: TRBJ2-1; CDR3nt: TGCGCCAGCAGCCCACAGGGGCTAGGCAACAATGAACAGTTCTTC; CDR3aa: CASSPQGLGNNEQFF
d_gene: NA; abundance: NA; v_gene: TRBV27; j_gene: TRBJ2-7; CDR3nt: TGTGCCAGCAGTTTATCGCGCAGCTCCGAGCAGTACTTC; CDR3aa: CASSLSRSSEQYF
d_gene: TRBD1; abundance: NA; v_gene: TRBV5-4; j_gene: TRBJ2-1; CDR3nt: TGTGCCAGCAGCTTGGTTAACAGGGGGCTTCTTCGGGACAATGAGCAGTTCTTC; CDR3aa: CASSLVNRGLLRDNEQFF
d_gene: NA; abundance: NA; v_gene: TRBV27; j_gene: TRBJ1-5; CDR3nt: TGTGCCAGCAGTTTAGCTGGCAGCGATCAGCCCCAGCATTTT; CDR3aa: CASSLAGSDQPQHF
d_gene: NA; abundance: once; v_gene: TRBV11-2; j_gene: TRBJ2-4; CDR3nt: TGTGCCAGCAGCCCCCTACAGGATATAATGGGAGTTAACATTCAGTACTTC; CDR3aa: CASSPLQDIMGVNIQYF
d_gene: TRBD1; abundance: NA; v_gene: TRBV9; j_gene: TRBJ1-2; CDR3nt: TGTGCCGACCAGAGAGGGGGACAGAAGCTTAACTATGGCTACACCTTC; CDR3aa: CADQRGGQKLNYGYTF
d_gene: NA; abundance: NA; v_gene: TRBV9; j_gene: TRBJ1-3; CDR3nt: TGTGCCAGCAGCCCAGCTGAGGGTCTGGGAAACACCATATATTTT; CDR3aa: CASSPAEGLGNTIYF
d_gene: TRBD1; abundance: NA; v_gene: TRBV27; j_gene: TRBJ2-7; CDR3nt: TGTGCCAGCAGCTCCAGAGGGGGCGGCGAGCAGTACTTC; CDR3aa: CASSSRGGGEQYF
d_gene: NA; abundance: NA; v_gene: TRBV2; j_gene: TRBJ2-5; CDR3nt: TGTGCCAGCAGGCCAAGACTGGAAGAGACCCAGTACTTC; CDR3aa: CASRPRLEETQYF
d_gene: NA; abundance: NA; v_gene: TRBV27; j_gene: TRBJ1-1; CDR3nt: TGTGCCAGCAGTTTTTCTGGGAACACTGAAGCTTTCTTT; CDR3aa: CASSFSGNTEAFF
d_gene: NA; abundance: NA; v_gene: TRBV11-2; j_gene: TRBJ1-1; CDR3nt: TGTGCCAGCAGCCGAGGGAGGGCCCGGAGCCATAACACTGAAGCTTTCTTT; CDR3aa: CASSRGRARSHNTEAFF
d_gene: TRBD1; abundance: once; v_gene: TRBV11-2; j_gene: TRBJ2-7; CDR3nt: TGTGCCAGCAGCTTCGGGACAGCATTCTACGAGCAGTACTTC; CDR3aa: CASSFGTAFYEQYF
d_gene: TRBD2; abundance: NA; v_gene: TRBV11-2; j_gene: TRBJ2-7; CDR3nt: TGTGCCAGCAGCTTAGTTACTAGCGGGGTTGCCTACGAGCAGTACTTC; CDR3aa: CASSLVTSGVAYEQYF
d_gene: NA; abundance: NA; v_gene: TRBV5-4; j_gene: TRBJ2-1; CDR3nt: TGTGCCAGCAGCTCCTCGAGCATCATCGGTGAGCAGTTCTTC; CDR3aa: CASSSSSIIGEQFF
d_gene: NA; abundance: NA; v_gene: TRBV11-2; j_gene: TRBJ2-1; CDR3nt: TGTGCCAGCAGCCTCTTTGGAGGGCAGGGACGCTACAATGAGCAGTTCTTC; CDR3aa: CASSLFGGQGRYNEQFF
d_gene: NA; abundance: few; v_gene: TRBV19; j_gene: TRBJ2-7; CDR3nt: TGTGCCAGTAGTTTGAACAACTACGAGCAGTACTTC; CDR3aa: CASSLNNYEQYF
d_gene: NA; abundance: NA; v_gene: TRBV29-1; j_gene: TRBJ2-2; CDR3nt: TGCAGCGTTGAGAAGAACACCGGGGAGCTGTTTTTT; CDR3aa: CSVEKNTGELFF
d_gene: NA; abundance: NA; v_gene: TRBV7-9; j_gene: TRBJ2-3; CDR3nt: TGTGCCAGCAGCTCTGACCAGGGGACAGATACGCAGTATTTT; CDR3aa: CASSSDQGTDTQYF
d_gene: NA; abundance: NA; v_gene: TRBV29-1; j_gene: TRBJ2-3; CDR3nt: TGCAGCGTTGAGGGGGAAACTACAGGCGCAGATACGCAGTATTTT; CDR3aa: CSVEGETTGADTQYF